This TCR beta chain was documented in a study of pediatric ulcerative colitis. Study-wide findings and caveats: Repertoires came from total lymphocyte DNA, so rare subsets like regulatory T cells may be missed. Ulcerative colitis patients shared more blood-rectal clones than controls. A couple of patients had blood samples with substantially reduced template counts.

As concerns this clone: Its antigen is as yet unknown.

During colonoscopy, one to two rectal pinch biopsies were collected. The diagnostic colonoscopy in ulcerative colitis patients preceded any immunosuppressive treatment. CDR3 length equals 13 residues. The V end lost 4 bases, the J end lost 10 bases, and 14 bases lay between the germline ends. Germline assignment: CDR1 MGHRA and CDR2 YSYEKL. TCRdb keeps only in-frame clones here, not all; method: immunoSEQ multiplex PCR. The sample records about 35,000 clones, about three quarters being singletons. The TCR was taken from a boy aged 10-17 years with mild ulcerative colitis. Sequencing was carried out using gut tissue. The chain has TRBV4-1 and TRBJ2-1; tentative D call: TRBD2 (7 bases). Here the CDR3 DNA reads TGCGCCAGCAGCCCCCCGGGGGGCCGGGAGCAGTTCTTC. This gives the protein CASSPPGGREQFF.